The T cell receptor beta chain described here comes from a study of T cells after yellow fever vaccination. TCRdb recomputed calls from the 5' RACE reads with MiXCR, one row per CDR3 protein. Of about 160,000 distinct CDR3 sequences in the sample, around 7.3% were seen once. With 4 bases clipped from V and 8 bases from J, the junction kept 2 bases outside the gene matches. CDR1 is ENHRY, CDR2 SYGVKD, per germline. This CDR3 contains 13 residues. This clonotype has at least ten counts. The receptor was derived from a man between 18 and 29 years old who received the YFV17D yellow fever vaccine. The chain combines TRBV10-3 with TRBJ1-6; TRBD1 matches 7 bases. The sequenced sample was CD4+ T cells sorted from PBMCs, obtained less than 6 days after the first yellow fever vaccination. Written as DNA, the CDR3 is TGTGCCATCAGTGTCCAGGGGGATTCACCCCTCCACTTT. Protein sequence: CAISVQGDSPLHF.